Here is one T cell receptor beta chain with its context. Its specificity is not known. CDR3 and TCR beta VDJ profiling relied on a genomic DNA template. TCRdb re-called the reads with MiXCR, one entry per CDR3 protein. In the table there are 120,000 or so distinct CDR3 sequences, over 45% of which are singletons. The record originates from a study of CD8+CD57+ T cells in acquired aplastic anemia. Study as a whole: Sorted CD4+ plus CD8+ cells gave DNA averaging roughly 2.9 ug. Healthy donors yielded roughly 9.8 million CD4+ cell reads on average. The study's findings and limits: Over 25 CD8+ CDR3 sequences occurred in both the patients and the controls. Controls and patients did not differ significantly in CD8+ Simpson's diversity.

Per the germline V gene, CDR1 is WSHSY and CDR2 is SAAADI. This CDR3 has 13 amino acids. The ends lost 8 bases at V and 1 base at J; junction bases unmatched: 5. Sequencing input: sorted CD4+, CD8+, or CD8+CD57+ T cells (not recorded which) from PBMCs. The receptor's source is a human donor in good health, serving as a control. The V call is TRBV10-2, the J call TRBJ2-7; 7 bases are shared with TRBD2. CDR3 protein: CASGGGQSYEQYF. The CDR3 nucleotides read TGCGCCAGCGGGGGAGGGCAGTCCTACGAGCAGTACTTC.